The present entry profiles one T cell receptor beta chain with its context. Its antigen is not identified. The sample is drawn from a study of cytomegalovirus exposure and HLA in healthy donors. Study-wide points: As was reported, the HLA-A and HLA-B alleles of most subjects were accurately predicted from TCR beta sequences.

The study ran its PCR with 60 Vbeta and 13 Jbeta primers. Sequencing was performed with immunoSEQ multiplex PCR; in TCRdb, only in-frame clones are kept and a portion is missing. The table lists some 140,000 clones, about 66% of them singletons. The CDR3 length is 15 residues. Trimming removed 6 bases from V and 6 bases from J, with 18 bases in between. Per germline, CDR1 MNHNS and CDR2 SASEGT. Sequenced input: PBMCs. The receptor was derived from a human donor in good health. The chain uses TRBV6-1 and TRBJ1-5; D call uncertain. In DNA form, the CDR3 reads TGTGCCAGCAGCCTTGAACCGACCCGCGGTCAGCCCCAGCATTTT. This codes for CASSLEPTRGQPQHF.